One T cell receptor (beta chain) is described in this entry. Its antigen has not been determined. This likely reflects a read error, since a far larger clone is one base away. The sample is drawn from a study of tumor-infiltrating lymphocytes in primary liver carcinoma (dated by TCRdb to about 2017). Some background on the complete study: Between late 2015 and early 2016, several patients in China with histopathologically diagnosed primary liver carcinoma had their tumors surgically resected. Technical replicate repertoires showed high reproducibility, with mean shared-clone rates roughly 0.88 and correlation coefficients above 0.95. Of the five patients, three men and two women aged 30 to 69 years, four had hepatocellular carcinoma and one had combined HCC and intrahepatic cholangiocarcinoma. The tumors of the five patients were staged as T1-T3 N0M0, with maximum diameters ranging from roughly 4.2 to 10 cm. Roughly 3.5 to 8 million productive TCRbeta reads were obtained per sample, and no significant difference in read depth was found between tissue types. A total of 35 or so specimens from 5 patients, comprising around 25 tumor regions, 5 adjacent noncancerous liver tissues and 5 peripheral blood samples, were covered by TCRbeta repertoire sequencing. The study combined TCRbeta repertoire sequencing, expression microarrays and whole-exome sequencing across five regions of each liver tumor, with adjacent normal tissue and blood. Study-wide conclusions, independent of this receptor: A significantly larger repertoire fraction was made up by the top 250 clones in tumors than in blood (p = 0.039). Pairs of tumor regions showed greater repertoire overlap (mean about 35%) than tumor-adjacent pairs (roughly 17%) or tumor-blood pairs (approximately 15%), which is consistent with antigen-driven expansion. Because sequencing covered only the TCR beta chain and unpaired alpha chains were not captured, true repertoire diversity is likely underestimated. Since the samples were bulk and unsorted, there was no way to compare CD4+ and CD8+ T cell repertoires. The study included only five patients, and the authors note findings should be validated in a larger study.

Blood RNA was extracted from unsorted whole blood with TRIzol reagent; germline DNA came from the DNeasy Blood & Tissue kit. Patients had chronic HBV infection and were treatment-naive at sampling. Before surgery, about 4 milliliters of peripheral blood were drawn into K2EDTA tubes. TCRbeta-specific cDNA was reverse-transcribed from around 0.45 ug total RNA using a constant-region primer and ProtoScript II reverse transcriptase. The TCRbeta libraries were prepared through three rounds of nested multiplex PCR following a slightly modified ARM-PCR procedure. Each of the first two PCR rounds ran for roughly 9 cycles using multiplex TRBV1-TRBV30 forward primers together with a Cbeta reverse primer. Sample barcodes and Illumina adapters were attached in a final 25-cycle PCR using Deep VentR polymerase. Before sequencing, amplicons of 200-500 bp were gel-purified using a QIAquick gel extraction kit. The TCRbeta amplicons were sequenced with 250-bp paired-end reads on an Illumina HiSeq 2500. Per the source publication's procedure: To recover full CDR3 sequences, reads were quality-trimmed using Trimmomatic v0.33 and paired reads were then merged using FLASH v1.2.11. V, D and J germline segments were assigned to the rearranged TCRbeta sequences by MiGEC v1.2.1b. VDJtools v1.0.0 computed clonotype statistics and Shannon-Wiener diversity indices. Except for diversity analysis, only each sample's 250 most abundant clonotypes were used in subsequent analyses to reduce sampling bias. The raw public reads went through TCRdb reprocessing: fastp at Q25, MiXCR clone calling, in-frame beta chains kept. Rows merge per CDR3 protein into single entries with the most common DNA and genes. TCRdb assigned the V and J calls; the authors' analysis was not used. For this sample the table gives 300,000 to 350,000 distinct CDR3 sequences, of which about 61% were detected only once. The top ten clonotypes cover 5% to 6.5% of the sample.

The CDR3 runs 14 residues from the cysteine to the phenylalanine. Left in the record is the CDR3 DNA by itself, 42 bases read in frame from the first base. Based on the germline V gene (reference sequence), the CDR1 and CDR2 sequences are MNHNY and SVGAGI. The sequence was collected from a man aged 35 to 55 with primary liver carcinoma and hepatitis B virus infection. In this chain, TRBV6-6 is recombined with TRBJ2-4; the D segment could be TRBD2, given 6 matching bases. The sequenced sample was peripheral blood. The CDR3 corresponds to CASSLSLAKNIRYF. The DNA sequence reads TGTGCCAGCAGTTTGTCACTAGCCAAAAACATTCGGTACTTC.